Each of the 9 T cell receptor beta chains below was sequenced from the same sample in a study of cytomegalovirus exposure and HLA in healthy donors. Primers included in the PCR were 60 Vbeta and 13 Jbeta primers. Here immunoSEQ multiplex PCR was the method, and the copy in TCRdb shows in-frame clones only, minus some. The sample shows 110,000 or so clones, under 80% of them seen only once. Sequencing was carried out using PBMCs. The source is a woman in her 50s in good health and CMV-seropositive.

The chain is built from TRBV6-5 and TRBJ2-7, with TRBD1 matching over 9 bases. The CDR3 contains 14 residues. V was clipped by 5 bases and J by 5 bases; unmatched bases: 7. Germline CDR1 reads MNHEY; CDR2 reads SVGAGI. DNA for the CDR3: TGTGCCAGCAGTGACACAGGGGGCGTGGACGAGCAGTACTTC. Protein: CASSDTGGVDEQYF.

This clone was observed a handful of times. This chain links TRBV19 with TRBJ1-1; D ambiguous. Looked up from germline, CDR1 is LNHDA and CDR2 is SQIVND (reference sequence). Trimming stripped 6 bases from V and 3 bases from J, with 14 bases between. The CDR3 loop spans 14 amino acids. The CDR3, as DNA: TGTGCCAGTAGAGAAAGTTGGCCAGACACTGAAGCTTTCTTT. This translates into CASRESWPDTEAFF.

On this clone itself: A read error may produce the germline difference seen at one junction end. CDR3 sequence reads: CASTLAGQTGNTIYF. As DNA, the CDR3 is TGCGCCAGCACCTTGGCGGGACAGACAGGAAACACCATATATTTT. This chain connects TRBV5-1 to TRBJ1-3, with TRBD1 matching over 7 bases. Germline V gives CDR1 SGHRS, CDR2 YFSETQ. This CDR3 is 15 amino acids long.

This chain uses TRBV5-1 with TRBJ2-5; D unclear. Germline CDR1 is SGHRS and CDR2 is YFSETQ. With 4 bases removed from V and 4 bases from J, the gap between germline ends came to 5 bases. There are 11 residues in the CDR3. In DNA form, the CDR3 reads TGCGCCAGCAGCCCGGGAGAGACCCAGTACTTC. This encodes CASSPGETQYF.

This sequence joins TRBV5-4 and TRBJ1-2; TRBD1 might be the D (6 bases). V was shortened by 0 bases and J by 8 bases, with 14 bases between the two germline ends. CDR3 length: 14 residues. Germline CDR1 reads SGHNT; CDR2 reads YYREEE (reference sequence). The CDR3 DNA sequence: TGTGCCAGCAGCTTGGCCGGGACAATAGGAGGCTACACCTTC. Its protein product is CASSLAGTIGGYTF.

This clone was recorded only once. For the CDR3, the DNA is TGTGCCAGCAGTTTTAGAGCCGCAACTAATGAAAAACTGTTTTTT. Translating gives CASSFRAATNEKLFF. The J gene is TRBJ1-4, the V gene TRBV27; D remains ambiguous. CDR3 length: 15 amino acids. Trimming pared 3 bases from V and 0 bases from J, leaving 8 bases between. The germline V gene has CDR1 MNHEY and CDR2 SMNVEV (reference sequence).

J is TRBJ2-7 and V is TRBV2; 8 nucleotides agree with TRBD1. This CDR3 contains 12 residues. Germline loops: CDR1 SNHLY, CDR2 FYNNEI. V was clipped by 4 bases and J by 6 bases; unmatched bases: 2. The CDR3 region is CASSVDRGEQYF. The CDR3 DNA follows: TGTGCCAGCAGTGTAGACAGGGGCGAGCAGTACTTC.

The genes are TRBV6-1 and TRBJ2-5; D ambiguous. Germline CDR1 is MNHNS and CDR2 is SASEGT. The CDR3 loop spans 13 amino acids. V lost 5 bases and J 2 bases, leaving 9 bases between the germline ends. The CDR3 bases are TGTGCCAGCAGTTCAACAGCACAAGAGACCCAGTACTTC. It is translated as CASSSTAQETQYF.

The chain employs TRBV6-6 and TRBJ1-5; tentatively, D is TRBD1 (5 bases). Trimming pared 9 bases from V and 5 bases from J, leaving 17 bases between. Germline V CDR1 and CDR2: MNHNY, SVGAGI (reference sequence). CDR3 length: 14 amino acids. The CDR3 here is CASVQEPSYQPQHF. The CDR3 bases are TGTGCCAGTGTACAGGAGCCGTCTTATCAGCCCCAGCATTTT.